A single sample gave rise to the 17 T cell receptor beta chains below, sequenced in a study of T cell responses to AZD1222 COVID-19 vaccine. Generated by immunoSEQ multiplex PCR, the TCRdb table keeps only in-frame clones and is missing some. The data contain about 130,000 clones, 90% of them singletons. Sequences were derived from peripheral blood, sampled on day 0 of AZD1222 vaccination. The receptors originated from an adult in good health.

In this sample, this clone turned up once. V gene TRBV27 combines with J gene TRBJ1-2; the D is unclear. The CDR3 has 13 residues. Trimming took 1 base from V and 4 from J, leaving 7 bases between them. Germline CDR1 reads MNHEY; CDR2 reads SMNVEV (reference sequence). Here the CDR3 reads CASSLYYSYGYTF. Written as DNA, the CDR3 is TGTGCCAGCAGTTTATATTACAGCTATGGCTACACCTTC.

The J gene is TRBJ1-1, the V gene TRBV6-5, with D hard to call. CDR3 length: 15 amino acids. CDR1 is MNHEY, CDR2 SVGAGI, per germline. The V end was cut by 3 bases, the J end by 0 bases, with 11 bases between. CDR3 nucleotides: TGTGCCAGCAGTTATTCAGCCATCATGAACACTGAAGCTTTCTTT. This gives the protein CASSYSAIMNTEAFF.

The chain has TRBV3-1 (or the pseudogene TRBV3-2) and TRBJ2-7; tentative D call: TRBD2 (6 bases). This CDR3 spans 16 amino acids. The germline CDR1 and CDR2 sequences are LGHDT and YNNKEL (reference sequence). Trimming removed 0 bases at V and 0 bases at J, with 12 bases between. The CDR3 region is CASSQEQRVPSYEQYF. CDR3 DNA: TGTGCCAGCAGCCAAGAGCAGCGGGTTCCCTCCTACGAGCAGTACTTC.

This chain uses TRBV19 with TRBJ2-1, with D tentatively TRBD2 (5 bases). CDR1 and CDR2 from the germline V gene are LNHDA and SQIVND (reference sequence). The CDR3 has 16 amino acids. V dropped 3 bases and J dropped 0 bases, with 12 bases sitting between them. CDR3 amino acids: CASSIASRSSYNEQFF. The CDR3 DNA reads TGTGCCAGTAGTATTGCTAGCAGGAGCTCCTACAATGAGCAGTTCTTC.

V and J are TRBV5-1 and TRBJ2-3; no firm D call. The germline gives CDR1 SGHRS, CDR2 YFSETQ. The CDR3 has 13 residues. Deletions cut 0 bases from V and 1 base from J, with 3 bases between. The CDR3 region is CASSLDGTDTQYF. In DNA, the CDR3 is TGCGCCAGCAGCTTGGATGGCACAGATACGCAGTATTTT.

The V and J genes are TRBV6-6 and TRBJ2-5, with 11 bases aligning to TRBD2. The CDR3 is 14 residues long. Germline values: CDR1 MNHNY, CDR2 SVGAGI (reference sequence). J lost 5 bases, V lost 8 bases, and 7 bases had no gene match. CDR3 amino acids: CASFSSGGLETQYF. CDR3 nucleotide sequence: TGTGCCAGCTTTTCTAGCGGGGGGCTTGAGACCCAGTACTTC.

CDR3 nucleotides: TGTGCCAGCAGTCTATACCCGGACAGGGGGGATAATCAGCCCCAGCATTTT. This codes for CASSLYPDRGDNQPQHF. The J gene is TRBJ1-5, the V gene TRBV5-6; TRBD1 agrees at 10 bases. CDR3 length: 17 amino acids. Germline V gene sequence: CDR1 SGHDT, CDR2 YYEEEE. The V gene end was trimmed by 5 bases and the J gene end by 4 bases; junction bases not matched to a gene: 12.

This rearrangement joins TRBV27 to TRBJ2-3; TRBD2 aligns across 10 bases. CDR1 and CDR2 (germline): MNHEY, SMNVEV (reference sequence). The CDR3 contains 15 residues. V trimming: 7 bases; J trimming: 2 bases; junction bases outside the gene matches: 6. The CDR3 coding sequence is TGTGCCAGCACCCCACTAGCGGGGACCACAGATACGCAGTATTTT. Protein product: CASTPLAGTTDTQYF.

This clone has just one count. The CDR3 nucleotides are TGTGCCAGCAGTTTAGCGGCAGACTATGGCTACACCTTC. Translating gives CASSLAADYGYTF. V gene TRBV28 combines with J gene TRBJ1-2, with unresolved D. The ends were cut back, 2 bases at V and 3 bases at J, with 7 bases in the middle. Germline V CDR1 and CDR2: MDHEN, SYDVKM. This CDR3 is built from 13 residues.

The chain is built from TRBV7-8 and TRBJ1-6; D uncertain. This CDR3 spans 17 amino acids. CDR1 is SGHVS and CDR2 is FQNEAQ in the germline V gene. The V and J ends lost 1 base and 0 bases respectively, with 10 bases between them. The DNA of the CDR3 is TGTGCCAGCAGCTTAGTTCGCAGACTCTCCTATAATTCACCCCTCCACTTT. It encodes CASSLVRRLSYNSPLHF.

The chain links TRBV19 to TRBJ1-1; D gene ambiguous. The germline V gene encodes CDR1 LNHDA and CDR2 SQIVND (reference sequence). The CDR3 is made up of 15 amino acids. Trimming took off 5 bases at V and 3 bases at J, with 16 bases between the two ends. The CDR3 nucleotides read TGTGCCAGTAGTTCCCGGGTCAGTCTTGACACTGAAGCTTTCTTT. Protein: CASSSRVSLDTEAFF.

V and J are TRBV6-1 and TRBJ1-2; D is undetermined. In germline, CDR1 is MNHNS, CDR2 SASEGT. The CDR3 totals 14 residues. V lost 3 bases, J lost 0 bases, and 8 bases lay in between. As DNA, the CDR3 is TGTGCCAGCAGTGATAGCAGATCTAACTATGGCTACACCTTC. This translates into CASSDSRSNYGYTF.

V gene TRBV18 combines with J gene TRBJ2-7, with D unresolved. Trimming removed 2 bases from V and 5 bases from J, with 10 bases in between. Germline CDR1 reads KGHSH; CDR2 reads LQKENI. The CDR3 loop spans 13 amino acids. Here the CDR3 DNA reads TGTGCCAGCTCACCAACCTATTTTAACGAGCAGTACTTC. This encodes CASSPTYFNEQYF.

The CDR3 protein is CASGRNGQDTEAFF. For the CDR3, the DNA is TGCGCCAGCGGGAGGAATGGACAGGACACTGAAGCTTTCTTT. The rearrangement joins TRBV10-2 to TRBJ1-1; 7 nucleotides agree with TRBD1. This CDR3 contains 14 residues. From germline, CDR1 is WSHSY and CDR2 SAAADI. The V gene end was trimmed by 8 bases and the J gene end by 3 bases; junction bases not matched to a gene: 9.

J is TRBJ2-7 and V is TRBV4-3, with TRBD1 identical over 7 bases. Looked up from germline, CDR1 is LGHNA and CDR2 is YSLEER. The CDR3 is made up of 15 amino acids. The trim removed 2 bases at V and 4 bases at J, leaving 8 bases unmatched. CDR3 coding DNA: TGCGCCAGCAGCCAACTGCCCCGACAGGGATACGAGCAGTACTTC. The encoded protein is CASSQLPRQGYEQYF.

The rearrangement links TRBV24-1 to TRBJ2-2, with 8 bases lining up with TRBD1. CDR1 KGHDR and CDR2 SFDVKD come from the germline V gene. V trimming: 8 bases; J trimming: 1 base; junction bases outside the gene matches: 2. The CDR3 runs 14 residues. Here the CDR3 reads CATKQGGNTGELFF. The DNA of the CDR3 is TGTGCCACCAAACAGGGGGGGAACACCGGGGAGCTGTTTTTT.

The gene calls are TRBV2 and TRBJ2-3; D gene ambiguous. Germline lookup yields CDR1 SNHLY and CDR2 FYNNEI. The CDR3 length is 14 residues. The germline V and J ends were trimmed by 5 bases and 6 bases, with 15 bases remaining between them. The CDR3 loop reads CASSLFDGVDTQYF. CDR3 DNA sequence: TGTGCCAGCAGTCTATTTGACGGTGTGGATACGCAGTATTTT.